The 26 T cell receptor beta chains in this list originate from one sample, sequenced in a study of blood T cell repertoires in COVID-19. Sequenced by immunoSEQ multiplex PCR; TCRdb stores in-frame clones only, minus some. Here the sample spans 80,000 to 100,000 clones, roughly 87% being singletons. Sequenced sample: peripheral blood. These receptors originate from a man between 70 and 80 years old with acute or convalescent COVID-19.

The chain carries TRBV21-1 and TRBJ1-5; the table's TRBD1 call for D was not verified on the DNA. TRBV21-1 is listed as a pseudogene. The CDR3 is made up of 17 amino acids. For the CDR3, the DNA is TGTGCCAGCAGCCCCCTTAACAGGGGGCAAGGCAATCAGCCCCAGCATTTT. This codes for CASSPLNRGQGNQPQHF.

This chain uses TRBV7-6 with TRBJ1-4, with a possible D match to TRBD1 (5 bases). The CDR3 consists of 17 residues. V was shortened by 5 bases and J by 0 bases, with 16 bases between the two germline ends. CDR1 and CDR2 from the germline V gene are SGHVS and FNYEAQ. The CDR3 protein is CASSPRTPGATNEKLFF. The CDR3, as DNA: TGTGCCAGCAGCCCTCGGACACCCGGCGCAACTAATGAAAAACTGTTTTTT.

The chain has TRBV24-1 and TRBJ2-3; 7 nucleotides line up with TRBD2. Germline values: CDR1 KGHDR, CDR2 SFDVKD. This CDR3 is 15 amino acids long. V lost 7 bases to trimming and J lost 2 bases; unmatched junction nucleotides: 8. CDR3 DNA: TGTGCCACCAGCGGTGGGGCGGGGGTCACAGATACGCAGTATTTT. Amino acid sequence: CATSGGAGVTDTQYF.

The CDR3, as DNA: TGTGCCAGTAGTAGGACTAGCGGGGGGGCGAGCTCCTACAATGAGCAGTTCTTC. This translates into CASSRTSGGASSYNEQFF. The chain carries TRBV19 and TRBJ2-1; 15 bases align to TRBD2. CDR3 length equals 18 residues. The J segment lost 0 bases and the V segment lost 4 bases, leaving 4 bases of the junction unmatched. Germline values: CDR1 LNHDA, CDR2 SQIVND (reference sequence).

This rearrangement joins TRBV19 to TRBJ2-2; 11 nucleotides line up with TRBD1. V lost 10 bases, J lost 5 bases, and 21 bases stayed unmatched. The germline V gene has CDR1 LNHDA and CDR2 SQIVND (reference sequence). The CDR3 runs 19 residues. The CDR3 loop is CATSRGYGQGAPETGELFF. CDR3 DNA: TGTGCCACCAGTAGAGGATATGGACAGGGGGCACCGGAGACCGGGGAGCTGTTTTTT.

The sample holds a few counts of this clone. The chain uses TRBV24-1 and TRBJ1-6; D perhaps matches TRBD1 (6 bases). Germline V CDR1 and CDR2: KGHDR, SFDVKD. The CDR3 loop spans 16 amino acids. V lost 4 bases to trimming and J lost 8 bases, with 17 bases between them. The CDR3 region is CATSEEVTGRDSPLHF. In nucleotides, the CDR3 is TGTGCCACCAGTGAGGAGGTAACAGGGCGGGATTCACCCCTCCACTTT.

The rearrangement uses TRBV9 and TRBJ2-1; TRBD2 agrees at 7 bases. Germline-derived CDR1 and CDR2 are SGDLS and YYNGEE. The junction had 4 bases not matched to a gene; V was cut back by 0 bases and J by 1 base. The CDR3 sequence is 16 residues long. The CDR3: CASSVGGGRSYNEQFF. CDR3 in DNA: TGTGCCAGCAGCGTAGGCGGGGGTCGGTCCTACAATGAGCAGTTCTTC.

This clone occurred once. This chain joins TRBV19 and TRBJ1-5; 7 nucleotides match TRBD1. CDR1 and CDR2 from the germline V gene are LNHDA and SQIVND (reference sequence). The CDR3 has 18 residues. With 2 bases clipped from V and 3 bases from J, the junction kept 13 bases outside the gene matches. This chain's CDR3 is CASSIITRDRKPNQPQHF. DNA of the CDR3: TGTGCCAGTAGTATAATAACGCGGGACAGAAAGCCCAATCAGCCCCAGCATTTT.

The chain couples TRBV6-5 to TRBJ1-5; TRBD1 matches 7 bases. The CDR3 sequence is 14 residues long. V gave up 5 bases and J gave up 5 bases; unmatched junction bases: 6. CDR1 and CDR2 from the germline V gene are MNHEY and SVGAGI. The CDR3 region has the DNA TGTGCCAGCAGTACCACAGGGGCAGATCAGCCCCAGCATTTT. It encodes CASSTTGADQPQHF.

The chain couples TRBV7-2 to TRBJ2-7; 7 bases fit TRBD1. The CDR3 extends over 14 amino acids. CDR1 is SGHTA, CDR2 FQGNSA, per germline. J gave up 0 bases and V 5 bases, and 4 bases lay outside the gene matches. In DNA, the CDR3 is TGTGCCAGCAGCCGGGACAGCAGCTCCTACGAGCAGTACGTC. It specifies CASSRDSSSYEQYV.

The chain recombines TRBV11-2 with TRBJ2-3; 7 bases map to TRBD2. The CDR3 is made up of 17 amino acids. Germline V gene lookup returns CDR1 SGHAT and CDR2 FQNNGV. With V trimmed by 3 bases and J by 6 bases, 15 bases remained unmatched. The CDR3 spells CASSFRGVLVDRDTQYF. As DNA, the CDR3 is TGTGCCAGCAGCTTTCGGGGGGTCCTGGTTGATCGCGATACGCAGTATTTT.

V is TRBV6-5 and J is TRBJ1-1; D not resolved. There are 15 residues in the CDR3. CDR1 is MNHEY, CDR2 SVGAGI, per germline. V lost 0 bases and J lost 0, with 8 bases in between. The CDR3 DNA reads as TGTGCCAGCAGTTACTCTCCCCCAGTGAACACTGAAGCTTTCTTT. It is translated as CASSYSPPVNTEAFF.

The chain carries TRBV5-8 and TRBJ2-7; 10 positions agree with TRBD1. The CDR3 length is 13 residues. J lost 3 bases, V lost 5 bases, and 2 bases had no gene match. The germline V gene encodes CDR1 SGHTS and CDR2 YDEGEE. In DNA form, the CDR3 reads TGTGCCAGCAGACGGACAGGGGGCTACGAGCAGTACTTC. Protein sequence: CASRRTGGYEQYF.

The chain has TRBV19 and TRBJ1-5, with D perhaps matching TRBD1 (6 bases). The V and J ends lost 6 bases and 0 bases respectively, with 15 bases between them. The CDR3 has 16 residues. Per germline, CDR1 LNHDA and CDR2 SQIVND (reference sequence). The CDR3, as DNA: TGTGCCAGTAGAGCACAGGGCCAAGGTAGCAATCAGCCCCAGCATTTT. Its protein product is CASRAQGQGSNQPQHF. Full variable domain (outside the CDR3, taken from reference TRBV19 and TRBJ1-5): DGGITQSPKYLFRKEGQNVTLSCEQNLNHDAMYWYRQDPGQGLRLIYYSQIVNDFQKGDIAEGYSVSREKKESFPLTVTSAQKNPTAFYLCASRAQGQGSNQPQHFGDGTRLSIL.

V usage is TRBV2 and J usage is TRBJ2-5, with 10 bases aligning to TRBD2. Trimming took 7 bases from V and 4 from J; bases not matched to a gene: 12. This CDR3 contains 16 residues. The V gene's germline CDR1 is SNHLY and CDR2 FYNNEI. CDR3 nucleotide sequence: TGTGCCAGCAAAAGCGGGGGGGCCGTAGTTCGAGAGACCCAGTACTTC. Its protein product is CASKSGGAVVRETQYF.

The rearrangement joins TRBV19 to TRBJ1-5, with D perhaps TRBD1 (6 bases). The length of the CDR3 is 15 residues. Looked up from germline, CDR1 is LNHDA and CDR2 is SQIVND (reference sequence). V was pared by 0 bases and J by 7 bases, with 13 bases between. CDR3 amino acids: CASSIEGQTGQPQHF. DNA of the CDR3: TGTGCCAGTAGTATAGAAGGACAGACTGGGCAGCCCCAGCATTTT. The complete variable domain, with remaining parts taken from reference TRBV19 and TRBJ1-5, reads DGGITQSPKYLFRKEGQNVTLSCEQNLNHDAMYWYRQDPGQGLRLIYYSQIVNDFQKGDIAEGYSVSREKKESFPLTVTSAQKNPTAFYLCASSIEGQTGQPQHFGDGTRLSIL.

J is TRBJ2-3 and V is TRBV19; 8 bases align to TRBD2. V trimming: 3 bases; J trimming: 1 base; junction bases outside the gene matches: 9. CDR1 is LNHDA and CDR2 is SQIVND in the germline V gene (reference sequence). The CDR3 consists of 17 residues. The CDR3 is CASSMGAEAGGTDTQYF. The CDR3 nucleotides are TGTGCCAGTAGTATGGGGGCGGAAGCGGGGGGCACAGATACGCAGTATTTT.

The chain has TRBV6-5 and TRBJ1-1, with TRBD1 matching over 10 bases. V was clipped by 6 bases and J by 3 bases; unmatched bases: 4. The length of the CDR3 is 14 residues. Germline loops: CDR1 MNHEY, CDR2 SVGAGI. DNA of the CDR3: TGTGCCAGCAGGAAGACAGGGGGCTACACTGAAGCTTTCTTT. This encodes CASRKTGGYTEAFF.

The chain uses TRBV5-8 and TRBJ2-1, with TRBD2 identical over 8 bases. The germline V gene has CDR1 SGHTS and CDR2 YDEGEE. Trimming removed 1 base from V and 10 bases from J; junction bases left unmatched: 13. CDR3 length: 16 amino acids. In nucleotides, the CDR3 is TGTGCCAGCAGCTTGATCTCGGGGGGGCCCTTTAAGGAGCAGTTCTTC. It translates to CASSLISGGPFKEQFF.

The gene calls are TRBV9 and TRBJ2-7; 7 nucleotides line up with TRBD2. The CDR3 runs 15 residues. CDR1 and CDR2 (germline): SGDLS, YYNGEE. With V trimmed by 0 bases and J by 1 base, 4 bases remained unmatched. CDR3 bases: TGTGCCAGCAGCGTAGCGGGCGGGGGTTCCTACGAGCAGTACTTC. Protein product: CASSVAGGGSYEQYF. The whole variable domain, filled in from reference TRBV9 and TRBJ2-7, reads DSGVTQTPKHLITATGQRVTLRCSPRSGDLSVYWYQQSLDQGLQFLIQYYNGEERAKGNILERFSAQQFPDLHSELNLSSLELGDSALYFCASSVAGGGSYEQYFGPGTRLTVT.

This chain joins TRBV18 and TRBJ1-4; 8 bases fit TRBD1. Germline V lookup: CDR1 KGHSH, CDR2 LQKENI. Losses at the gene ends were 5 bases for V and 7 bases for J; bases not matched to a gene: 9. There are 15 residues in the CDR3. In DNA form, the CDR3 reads TGTGCCAGCTCAAACCAAATCGGACAGGGTGAAAAACTGTTTTTT. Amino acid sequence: CASSNQIGQGEKLFF.

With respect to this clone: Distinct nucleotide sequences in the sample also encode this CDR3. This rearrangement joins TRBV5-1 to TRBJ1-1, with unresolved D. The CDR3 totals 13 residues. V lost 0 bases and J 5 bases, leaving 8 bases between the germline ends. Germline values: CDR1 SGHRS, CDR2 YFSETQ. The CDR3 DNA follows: TGCGCCAGCAGCTTGGCGCCGGGGACTGAAGCTTTCTTT. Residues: CASSLAPGTEAFF.

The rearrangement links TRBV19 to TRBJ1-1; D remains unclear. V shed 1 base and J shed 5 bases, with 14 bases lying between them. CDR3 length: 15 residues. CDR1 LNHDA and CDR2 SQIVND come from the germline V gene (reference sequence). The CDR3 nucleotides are TGTGCCAGTAGTATAGTAGCAGGTACGGGAACTGAAGCTTTCTTT. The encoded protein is CASSIVAGTGTEAFF.

For the CDR3, the DNA is TGTGCCAGCCCCCCGGACAGTGGAACCAACTATGGCTACACCTTC. Translated: CASPPDSGTNYGYTF. The chain links TRBV6-5 to TRBJ1-2; D is perhaps TRBD1 (6 bases). CDR1 MNHEY and CDR2 SVGAGI come from the germline V gene. Trimming pared 8 bases from V and 2 bases from J, leaving 18 bases between. There are 15 residues in the CDR3.

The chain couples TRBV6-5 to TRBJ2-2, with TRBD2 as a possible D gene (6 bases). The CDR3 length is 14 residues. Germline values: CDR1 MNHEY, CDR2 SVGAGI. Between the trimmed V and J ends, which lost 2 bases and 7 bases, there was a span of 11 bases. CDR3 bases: TGTGCCAGCAGTTACGGGACTCACAACGGGGAGCTGTTTTTT. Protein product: CASSYGTHNGELFF.

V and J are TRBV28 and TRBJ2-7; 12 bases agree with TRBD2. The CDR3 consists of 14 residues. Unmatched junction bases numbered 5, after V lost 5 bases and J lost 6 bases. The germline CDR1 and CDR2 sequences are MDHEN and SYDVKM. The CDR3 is CASSLAGGPGEQYV. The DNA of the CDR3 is TGTGCCAGCAGTCTAGCGGGGGGGCCTGGCGAGCAGTACGTC.